The clone carrying this TCR beta chain counts as medium-sized. Its antigen remains unidentified. Tregs were sorted as CD4+CD25+CD127-/low cells. TRBV12-4/TRBJ1-2 clonotypes were amplified with adaptor-ligated barcode primers. MiXCR, applied by TCRdb to the multiplex PCR reads, yields one record per CDR3 protein. The sample holds some 2,400 distinct CDR3 sequences; 2.4% are singletons and the top ten take around 10%. The study's findings and limits: In terms of TCR gene usage, tumor memory CD4+ T cells clustered together with blood and lymph node memory CD4+ cells, as well as with lymph node naive CD4+ cells.

The CDR3 has 14 residues. Trimming removed 6 bases from V and 5 bases from J, with 16 bases in between. The source material was tumor-infiltrating Tregs sorted from the breast tumor. This sequence joins TRBV12-3 or TRBV12-4 and TRBJ1-2, with D maybe TRBD1 (5 bases). This TCR came from a female donor with breast cancer. The CDR3 here is CASSPDPRTYGYTF. The CDR3 DNA is TGTGCCAGCAGCCCCGACCCCAGGACATATGGCTACACCTTC.